The present entry profiles one TCR beta chain with its context. Graves' hyperthyroidism is called stable when ophthalmopathy does not progress within 18 months. The study enrolled patients aged 18 to 65 with newly diagnosed hyperthyroidism of under 2 months' duration. In making diagnoses, clinical symptoms, serum thyroxine and TRAb, thyroid ultrasound and orbital computed tomography were all used. CDR1 LGHNA and CDR2 YSLEER come from the germline V gene. With V trimmed by 1 base and J by 10 bases, 6 bases remained unmatched. The CDR3 has 15 amino acids. The data belong to a study of T cells in Graves' hyperthyroidism and ophthalmopathy. There were TCR beta CDR3 regions amplified from RNA transcripts. Initially, a first-round RT-PCR of the TCR CDR3 employed the HTBI primer set. TCRdb re-called the multiplex PCR reads with MiXCR, one entry per CDR3 protein. The sample lists roughly 840,000 distinct CDR3 sequences, approximately 40% seen once, with around 9.3% in the top ten.

The TCR was taken from a man between 18 and 29 years old with Graves' hyperthyroidism. Sequencing was carried out using blood. The gene calls are TRBV4-3 and TRBJ1-6; 8 nucleotides match TRBD1. CDR3 coding DNA: TGCGCCAGCAGCCAAGCGGACAGGGACGGATCACCCCTCCACTTT. It translates to CASSQADRDGSPLHF.